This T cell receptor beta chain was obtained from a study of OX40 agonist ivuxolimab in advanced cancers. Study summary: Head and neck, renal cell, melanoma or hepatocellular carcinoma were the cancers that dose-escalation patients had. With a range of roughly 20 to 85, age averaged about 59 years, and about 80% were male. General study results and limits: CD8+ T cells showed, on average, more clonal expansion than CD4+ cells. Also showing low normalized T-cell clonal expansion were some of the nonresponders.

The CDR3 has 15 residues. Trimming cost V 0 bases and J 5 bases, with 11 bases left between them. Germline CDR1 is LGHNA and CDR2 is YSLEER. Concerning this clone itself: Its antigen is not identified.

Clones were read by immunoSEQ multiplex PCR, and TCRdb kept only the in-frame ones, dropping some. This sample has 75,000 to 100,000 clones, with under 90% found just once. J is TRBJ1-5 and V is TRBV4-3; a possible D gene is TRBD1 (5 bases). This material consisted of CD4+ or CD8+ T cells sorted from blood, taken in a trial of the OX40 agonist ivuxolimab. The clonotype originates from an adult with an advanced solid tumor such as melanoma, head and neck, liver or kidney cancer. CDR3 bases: TGCGCCAGCAGCCAAGAGGGGGAGAAGGATCAGCCCCAGCATTTT. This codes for CASSQEGEKDQPQHF.